The T cell receptor beta chain described here comes from a study of T-cell reconstitution after alpha-beta-depleted transplantation in children. V lost 0 bases, J lost 0 bases, and 0 bases stayed unmatched. From germline, CDR1 is SGDLS and CDR2 YYNGEE. The CDR3 runs 16 residues. This clonotype has a count of ten or more. Researchers prepared the TCRbeta library using unique molecular identifiers, the study reports. TCRdb processed the PCR reads anew with MiXCR; each CDR3 protein has one entry. Here the sample spans about 480,000 distinct CDR3 sequences, about 12% being singletons. The V gene is TRBV9, the J gene TRBJ2-3, with 11 positions matching TRBD2. This receptor was obtained from a human donor who donated a stem cell graft to a child with combined immunodeficiency. The material sequenced was PBMCs from the stem cell graft donor, taken from the stem cell graft. The CDR3 is CASSVGTSGSTDTQYF. In nucleotides, the CDR3 is TGTGCCAGCAGCGTAGGGACTAGCGGGAGCACAGATACGCAGTATTTT.